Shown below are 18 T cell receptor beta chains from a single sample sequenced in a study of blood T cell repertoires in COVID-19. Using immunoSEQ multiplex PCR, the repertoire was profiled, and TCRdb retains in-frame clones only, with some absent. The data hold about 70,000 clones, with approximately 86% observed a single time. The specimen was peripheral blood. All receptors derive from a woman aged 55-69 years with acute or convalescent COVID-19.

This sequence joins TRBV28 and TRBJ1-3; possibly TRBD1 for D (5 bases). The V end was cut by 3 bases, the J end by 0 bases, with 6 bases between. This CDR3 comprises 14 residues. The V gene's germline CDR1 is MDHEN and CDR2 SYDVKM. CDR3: CASSFGGSGNTIYF. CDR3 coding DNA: TGTGCCAGCAGTTTCGGGGGCTCTGGAAACACCATATATTTT.

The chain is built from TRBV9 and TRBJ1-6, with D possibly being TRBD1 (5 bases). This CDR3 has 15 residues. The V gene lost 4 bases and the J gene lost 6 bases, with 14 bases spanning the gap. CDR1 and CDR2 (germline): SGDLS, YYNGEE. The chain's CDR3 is CASSLGGRANSPLHF. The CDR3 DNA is TGTGCCAGCAGCCTAGGTGGCAGGGCTAATTCACCCCTCCACTTT.

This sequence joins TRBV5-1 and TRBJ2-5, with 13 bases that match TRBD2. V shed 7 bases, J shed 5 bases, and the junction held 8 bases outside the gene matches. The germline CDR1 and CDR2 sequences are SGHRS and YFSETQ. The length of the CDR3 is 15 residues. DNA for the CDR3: TGCGCCAGCGGATCCCAACTAGCGGGGGGGGAGACCCAGTACTTC. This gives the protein CASGSQLAGGETQYF.

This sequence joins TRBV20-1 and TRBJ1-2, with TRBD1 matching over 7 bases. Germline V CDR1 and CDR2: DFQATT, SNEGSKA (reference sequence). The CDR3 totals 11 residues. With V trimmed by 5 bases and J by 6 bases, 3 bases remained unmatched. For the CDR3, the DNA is TGCAGTGCTGACAGGGTCAATGGCTACACCTTC. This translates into CSADRVNGYTF.

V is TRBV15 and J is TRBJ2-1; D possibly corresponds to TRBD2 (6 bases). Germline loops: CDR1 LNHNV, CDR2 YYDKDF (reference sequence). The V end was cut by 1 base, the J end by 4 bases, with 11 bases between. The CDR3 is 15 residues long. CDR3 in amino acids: CATSRARGWYNEQFF. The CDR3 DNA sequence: TGTGCCACCAGCAGAGCCCGGGGGTGGTACAATGAGCAGTTCTTC.

CDR3: CASSPTGRGYTF. DNA for the CDR3: TGTGCCAGCAGCCCCACGGGTCGAGGCTACACCTTC. This rearrangement joins TRBV6-5 to TRBJ1-2, with unresolved D. Deletions cut 6 bases from V and 8 bases from J, with 13 bases between. The CDR3 has 12 amino acids. Germline V gene data show CDR1 as MNHEY and CDR2 as SVGAGI.

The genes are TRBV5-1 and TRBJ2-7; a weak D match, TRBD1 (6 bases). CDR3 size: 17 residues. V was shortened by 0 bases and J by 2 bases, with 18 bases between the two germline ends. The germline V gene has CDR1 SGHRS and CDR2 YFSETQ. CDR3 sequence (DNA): TGCGCCAGCAGCTTGGAACAAACTCGACAGGCCGCCTACGAGCAGTACTTC. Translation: CASSLEQTRQAAYEQYF.

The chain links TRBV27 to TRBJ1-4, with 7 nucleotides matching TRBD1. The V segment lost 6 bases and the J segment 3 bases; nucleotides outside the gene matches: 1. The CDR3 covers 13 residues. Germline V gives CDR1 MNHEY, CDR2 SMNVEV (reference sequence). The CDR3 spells CASRGTANEKLFF. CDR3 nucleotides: TGTGCCAGCAGGGGGACAGCTAATGAAAAACTGTTTTTT.

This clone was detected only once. CDR3 DNA: TGTGCCAGCAGTTCTCCGGGACAGGGATACACTGAAGCTTTCTTT. Protein product: CASSSPGQGYTEAFF. This chain links TRBV28 with TRBJ1-1, with TRBD1 identical over 9 bases. The CDR3 contains 15 residues. J gave up 3 bases and V 4 bases, and 6 bases lay outside the gene matches. Germline V CDR1 and CDR2: MDHEN, SYDVKM.

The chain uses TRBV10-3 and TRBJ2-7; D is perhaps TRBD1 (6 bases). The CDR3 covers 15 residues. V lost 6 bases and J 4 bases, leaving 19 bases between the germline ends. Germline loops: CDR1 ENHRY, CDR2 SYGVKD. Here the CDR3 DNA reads TGTGCCATCAGAGAAGGACAGTCGCGATCATACGAGCAGTACTTC. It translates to CAIREGQSRSYEQYF.

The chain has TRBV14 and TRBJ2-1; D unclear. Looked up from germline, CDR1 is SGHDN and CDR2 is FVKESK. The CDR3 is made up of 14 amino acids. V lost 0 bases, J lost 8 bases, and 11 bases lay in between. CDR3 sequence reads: CASSQDLRGHEQFF. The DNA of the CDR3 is TGTGCCAGCAGCCAAGACTTGAGAGGTCATGAGCAGTTCTTC.

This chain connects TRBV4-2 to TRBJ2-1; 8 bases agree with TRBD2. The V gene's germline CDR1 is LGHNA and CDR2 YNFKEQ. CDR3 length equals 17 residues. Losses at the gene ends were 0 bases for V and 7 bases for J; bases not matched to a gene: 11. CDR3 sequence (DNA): TGTGCCAGCAGCCAAGATCTTCGTAGCGGGGCTCGAAATGAGCAGTTCTTC. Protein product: CASSQDLRSGARNEQFF.

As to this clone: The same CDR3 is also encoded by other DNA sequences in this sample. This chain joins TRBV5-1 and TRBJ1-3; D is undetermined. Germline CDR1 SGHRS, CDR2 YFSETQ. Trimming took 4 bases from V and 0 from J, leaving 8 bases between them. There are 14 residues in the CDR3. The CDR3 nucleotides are TGCGCCAGCAGCCCTACCGGCTCTGGAAACACCATATATTTT. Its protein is CASSPTGSGNTIYF.

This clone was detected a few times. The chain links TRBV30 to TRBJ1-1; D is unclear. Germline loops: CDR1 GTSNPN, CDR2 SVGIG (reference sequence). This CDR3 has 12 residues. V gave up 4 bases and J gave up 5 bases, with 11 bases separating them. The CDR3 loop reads CAWKFERTEAFF. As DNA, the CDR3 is TGTGCCTGGAAATTCGAGCGTACTGAAGCTTTCTTT.

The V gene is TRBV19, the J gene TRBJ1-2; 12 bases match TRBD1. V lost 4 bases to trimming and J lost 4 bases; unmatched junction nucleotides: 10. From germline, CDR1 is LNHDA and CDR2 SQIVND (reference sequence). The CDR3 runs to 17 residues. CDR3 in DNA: TGTGCCAGTAGTACTCCCGGGACAGGGGGCGACAGCTATGGCTACACCTTC. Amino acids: CASSTPGTGGDSYGYTF.

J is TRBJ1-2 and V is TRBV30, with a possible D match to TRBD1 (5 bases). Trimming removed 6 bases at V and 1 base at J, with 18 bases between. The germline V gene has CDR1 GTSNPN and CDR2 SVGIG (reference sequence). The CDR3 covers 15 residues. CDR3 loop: CACNQRTNNNYGYTF. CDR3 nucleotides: TGTGCCTGCAACCAGAGGACAAATAATAACTATGGCTACACCTTC. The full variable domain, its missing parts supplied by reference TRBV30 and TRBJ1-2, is SQTIHQWPATLVQPVGSPLSLECTVEGTSNPNLYWYRQAAGRGLQLLFYSVGIGQISSEVPQNLSASRPQDRQFILSSKKLLLSDSGFYLCACNQRTNNNYGYTFGSGTRLTVV.

CDR3 in amino acids: CASSISGTGGHGYTF. DNA for the CDR3: TGTGCCAGTAGTATCTCCGGGACAGGGGGCCATGGCTACACCTTC. This chain uses TRBV19 with TRBJ1-2; TRBD1 matches at 12 bases. The CDR3 is made up of 15 amino acids. J lost 6 bases, V lost 3 bases, and 5 bases had no gene match. Germline loops: CDR1 LNHDA, CDR2 SQIVND (reference sequence).

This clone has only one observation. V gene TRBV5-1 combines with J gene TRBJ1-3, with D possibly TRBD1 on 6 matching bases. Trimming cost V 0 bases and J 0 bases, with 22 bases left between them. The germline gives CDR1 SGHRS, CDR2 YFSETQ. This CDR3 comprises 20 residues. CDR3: CASSLGSGRGHGNSGNTIYF. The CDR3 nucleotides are TGCGCCAGCAGCTTGGGCTCGGGTCGGGGACATGGGAACTCTGGAAACACCATATATTTT.